The source of this TCR beta chain is a study of T cell repertoires and Cas9 in healthy adults. In the study overall: CD4 and CD8 compartments: SpCas9-reactive T cells profiled for potency, cytotoxicity, lineage. Study-wide results and limits: Reportedly, SpCas9-reactive effector T cell proliferation and function were mitigated by SpCas9-reactive Tregs in vitro.

The sample holds one count of this clone. Antigen: not known. The method was immunoSEQ multiplex PCR; TCRdb's version includes in-frame clones alone and lacks a portion of them. The data contain approximately 15,000 clones, approximately 91% of them singletons. V was shortened by 6 bases and J by 2 bases, with 16 bases between the two germline ends. The CDR3 extends over 15 amino acids. The germline gives CDR1 SEHNR, CDR2 FQNEAQ (reference sequence). This chain links TRBV7-9 with TRBJ1-1; D is uncertain. Specimen: Tregs (CD4+, CD25+, CD127-, CD137-, CD154-) from PBMCs; culture status not recorded. The receptor was derived from a human donor in good health. This CDR3 reads CASSLSPVGNTEAFF. The CDR3 DNA sequence: TGTGCCAGCAGTTTATCCCCTGTGGGAAACACTGAAGCTTTCTTT.